Shown below are 22 T cell receptor beta chains from a single sample sequenced in a study of cytomegalovirus exposure and HLA in healthy donors (dated by TCRdb to the late 2010s). Library preparation used the immunoSEQ multiplex PCR assay. TCRdb carries this immuneACCESS record with in-frame sequences only. Its versions omit some clonotypes, under half of them owing to an unresolved V gene in the studies checked, with the rest unexplained. In this sample the table shows some 83,000 clones, around 94% of which occur a single time. The ten largest clonotypes hold about 2.1% of the sample. What was sequenced was PBMCs. The receptors originated from a woman aged 18-35 years in good health and CMV-seronegative.

CDR3 nucleotide sequence: TGTGCCAGTAGTGGAGAACCGGCTAACTATGGCTACACCTTC. As protein: CASSGEPANYGYTF. This sequence joins TRBV19 and TRBJ1-2; D remains unclear. Germline CDR1 is LNHDA and CDR2 is SQIVND (reference sequence). The CDR3 runs 14 residues. Trimming took 5 bases from V and 0 from J, leaving 10 bases between them. The full variable domain, with the rest looked up from reference TRBV19 and TRBJ1-2, is DGGITQSPKYLFRKEGQNVTLSCEQNLNHDAMYWYRQDPGQGLRLIYYSQIVNDFQKGDIAEGYSVSREKKESFPLTVTSAQKNPTAFYLCASSGEPANYGYTFGSGTRLTVV.

The chain uses TRBV7-2 and TRBJ2-7, with D tentatively TRBD2 (5 bases). CDR1 and CDR2 (germline): SGHTA, FQGNSA. Trimming took 5 bases from V and 3 from J, leaving 17 bases between them. This CDR3 spans 15 amino acids. The CDR3 coding sequence is TGTGCCAGCAGCGTAACTACGGGAAGAAACTACGAGCAGTACTTC. Its translation: CASSVTTGRNYEQYF. Full variable domain (remainder filled in from reference TRBV7-2 and TRBJ2-7): GAGVSQSPSNKVTEKGKDVELRCDPISGHTALYWYRQSLGQGLEFLIYFQGNSAPDKSGLPSDRFSAERTGGSVSTLTIQRTQQEDSAVYLCASSVTTGRNYEQYFGPGTRLTVT.

Worth noting for this clone: An end of the junction differs from the germline gene, which may be a read error. The gene calls are TRBV6-1 and TRBJ2-5; 8 bases fit TRBD2. This CDR3 has 14 residues. CDR1 is MNHNS and CDR2 is SASEGT in the germline V gene. This CDR3 is CASSQAGVVETQYF. The CDR3 DNA reads TGTGCCAGCAGTCAAGCGGGAGTGGTTGAGACCCAGTACTTC.

V is TRBV5-8 and J is TRBJ2-1; 7 bases line up with TRBD1. Germline V gene sequence: CDR1 SGHTS, CDR2 YDEGEE. The V segment lost 1 base and the J segment 8 bases; nucleotides outside the gene matches: 6. CDR3 length: 14 residues. The CDR3 loop is CASSLRAGGHEQFF. The CDR3 DNA reads TGTGCCAGCAGCTTGCGGGCAGGGGGTCATGAGCAGTTCTTC.

The chain couples TRBV5-1 to TRBJ2-7; the D is unclear. There are 14 residues in the CDR3. CDR1 SGHRS and CDR2 YFSETQ come from the germline V gene. Trimming cost V 0 bases and J 0 bases, with 7 bases left between them. CDR3 residues: CASSLDVRSYEQYF. CDR3 DNA sequence: TGCGCCAGCAGCTTGGATGTGCGCTCCTACGAGCAGTACTTC.

The gene calls are TRBV2 and TRBJ2-5; D is unclear. The CDR3 contains 11 residues. With 7 bases removed from V and 4 bases from J, the gap between germline ends came to 7 bases. Germline CDR1 reads SNHLY; CDR2 reads FYNNEI. CDR3 residues: CASNGLETQYF. The CDR3 DNA reads as TGTGCCAGCAACGGGTTAGAGACCCAGTACTTC. Together with reference TRBV2 and TRBJ2-5, the CDR3 gives the full variable domain: EPEVTQTPSHQVTQMGQEVILRCVPISNHLYFYWYRQILGQKVEFLVSFYNNEISEKSEIFDDQFSVERPDGSNFTLKIRSTKLEDSAMYFCASNGLETQYFGPGTRLLVL.

This clone was counted once. This chain links TRBV6-5 with TRBJ2-2; D perhaps matches TRBD1 (6 bases). V lost 5 bases and J lost 3, with 13 bases in between. Germline loops: CDR1 MNHEY, CDR2 SVGAGI. This CDR3 is built from 15 residues. The CDR3 is CASSLGGGYTGELFF. In DNA form, the CDR3 reads TGTGCCAGCAGTCTTGGGGGCGGGTACACCGGGGAGCTGTTTTTT.

V and J are TRBV5-1 and TRBJ2-5; TRBD1 aligns across 8 bases. CDR3 size: 14 residues. Germline values: CDR1 SGHRS, CDR2 YFSETQ. V shed 4 bases, J shed 3 bases, and the junction held 5 bases outside the gene matches. CDR3 DNA: TGCGCCAGCAGCGAAGGGACAGGAAAAGAGACCCAGTACTTC. This translates into CASSEGTGKETQYF.

The CDR3 region is CASMADEQYF. The CDR3 nucleotides are TGCGCCAGCATGGCAGACGAGCAGTACTTC. The chain has TRBV23-1 and TRBJ2-7; D not resolved. TRBV23-1 is annotated as an ORF whose role is uncertain. Trimming pared 7 bases from V and 5 bases from J, leaving 6 bases between. The CDR3 runs to 10 residues.

CDR3 protein: CASSPAPGSEFPDTQYF. CDR3 sequence (DNA): TGTGCCAGCAGCCCAGCCCCGGGTTCAGAGTTCCCAGATACGCAGTATTTT. This chain connects TRBV7-9 to TRBJ2-3; D gene uncertain. CDR1 SEHNR and CDR2 FQNEAQ come from the germline V gene (reference sequence). The CDR3 consists of 17 residues. V gave up 5 bases and J gave up 4 bases, with 22 bases separating them.

V and J are TRBV4-1 and TRBJ1-1; TRBD1 might be the D (6 bases). The germline CDR1 and CDR2 sequences are MGHRA and YSYEKL. This CDR3 contains 15 residues. Between the trimmed V and J ends, which lost 2 bases and 3 bases, there was a span of 13 bases. Here the CDR3 reads CASSQTGYGDTEAFF. CDR3 nucleotides: TGCGCCAGCAGCCAAACAGGGTACGGGGACACTGAAGCTTTCTTT.

The J gene is TRBJ2-1, the V gene TRBV2; the match to TRBD2 covers 7 bases. Germline-derived CDR1 and CDR2 are SNHLY and FYNNEI. The CDR3 totals 12 residues. J was trimmed by 9 bases and V by 9 bases; bases with no gene match: 8. CDR3 DNA: TGTGCCAGTTTAGGACTAGGGGTTGAGCAGTTCTTC. Translation gives CASLGLGVEQFF.

The chain has TRBV27 and TRBJ2-1; D perhaps matches TRBD2 (5 bases). The V gene lost 2 bases and the J gene lost 4 bases, with 12 bases spanning the gap. The CDR3 is 15 residues long. Germline CDR1 reads MNHEY; CDR2 reads SMNVEV (reference sequence). This CDR3 reads CASSLIGNRYNEQFF. The CDR3 DNA is TGTGCCAGCAGTTTAATCGGGAATAGGTACAATGAGCAGTTCTTC.

This clone was observed a single time. The genes are TRBV6-1 and TRBJ1-3; no clear D gene. This CDR3 contains 15 residues. V gave up 4 bases and J gave up 0 bases, with 10 bases separating them. The germline V gene encodes CDR1 MNHNS and CDR2 SASEGT. CDR3 DNA: TGTGCCAGCAGTGGACTGATGAGCTCTGGAAACACCATATATTTT. This sequence encodes CASSGLMSSGNTIYF.

The V and J genes are TRBV18 and TRBJ1-1; 9 bases are shared with TRBD1. The J segment lost 0 bases and the V segment lost 4 bases, leaving 6 bases of the junction unmatched. This CDR3 contains 16 residues. The V gene's germline CDR1 is KGHSH and CDR2 LQKENI. The CDR3, as DNA: TGTGCCAGCTCACAACAGGGGGCGATCCTGAACACTGAAGCTTTCTTT. Its protein product is CASSQQGAILNTEAFF.

The V gene is TRBV4-1, the J gene TRBJ2-7, with D possibly matching TRBD1 (6 bases). Germline CDR1 is MGHRA and CDR2 is YSYEKL. V lost 0 bases, J lost 0 bases, and 9 bases lay in between. This CDR3 region has 15 residues. CDR3 sequence: CASSQETGLSYEQYF. The CDR3 DNA follows: TGCGCCAGCAGCCAAGAGACAGGCCTCTCCTACGAGCAGTACTTC.

The chain employs TRBV6-5 and TRBJ2-2; D is uncertain. The CDR3 runs 13 residues. In germline, CDR1 is MNHEY, CDR2 SVGAGI. The V gene lost 5 bases and the J gene lost 0 bases, with 4 bases spanning the gap. CDR3 loop: CASSEANTGELFF. For the CDR3, the DNA is TGTGCCAGCAGTGAGGCGAACACCGGGGAGCTGTTTTTT.

The chain links TRBV6-6 to TRBJ2-3, with 9 nucleotides matching TRBD1. CDR1 and CDR2 (germline): MNHNY, SVGAGI (reference sequence). After removal of 7 bases from V and 0 bases from J, the junction contained 5 bases not matched to a gene. The CDR3 spans 15 residues. CDR3 residues: CASIPGQGSTDTQYF. In DNA, the CDR3 is TGTGCCAGCATTCCGGGACAGGGAAGCACAGATACGCAGTATTTT.

This clone was detected once. The chain recombines TRBV4-3 with TRBJ2-3, with a possible D match to TRBD2 (5 bases). CDR1 LGHNA and CDR2 YSLEER come from the germline V gene. Trimming took off 1 base at V and 0 bases at J, with 11 bases between the two ends. The CDR3 runs to 16 residues. CDR3 DNA: TGCGCCAGCAGCCAAGCTAAGGACTTTAGCACAGATACGCAGTATTTT. Encoded protein: CASSQAKDFSTDTQYF.

The chain links TRBV11-2 to TRBJ1-2, with 7 bases that match TRBD1. Germline assignment: CDR1 SGHAT and CDR2 FQNNGV. J lost 3 bases, V lost 4 bases, and 11 bases had no gene match. This CDR3 has 16 amino acids. The DNA for the CDR3 is TGTGCCAGCAGCTATATAGACAGGGAAGTCGACTATGGCTACACCTTC. This sequence encodes CASSYIDREVDYGYTF. The full variable domain, with the rest looked up from reference TRBV11-2 and TRBJ1-2, is EAGVAQSPRYKIIEKRQSVAFWCNPISGHATLYWYQQILGQGPKLLIQFQNNGVVDDSQLPKDRFSAERLKGVDSTLKIQPAKLEDSAVYLCASSYIDREVDYGYTFGSGTRLTVV.

V and J are TRBV5-6 and TRBJ1-1; D is ambiguous. The V gene's germline CDR1 is SGHDT and CDR2 YYEEEE. The ends were cut back, 4 bases at V and 0 bases at J, with 10 bases in the middle. This CDR3 has 14 residues. The CDR3 nucleotides read TGTGCCAGCAGCAACGCGGGGATGAACACTGAAGCTTTCTTT. This codes for CASSNAGMNTEAFF. The complete variable domain, with remaining parts taken from reference TRBV5-6 and TRBJ1-1, reads DAGVTQSPTHLIKTRGQQVTLRCSPKSGHDTVSWYQQALGQGPQFIFQYYEEEERQRGNFPDRFSGHQFPNYSSELNVNALLLGDSALYLCASSNAGMNTEAFFGQGTRLTVV.

V and J are TRBV18 and TRBJ1-2; 8 nucleotides align to TRBD1. The CDR3 runs 15 residues. Germline V gene sequence: CDR1 KGHSH, CDR2 LQKENI. Losses at the gene ends were 4 bases for V and 4 bases for J; bases not matched to a gene: 8. CDR3 sequence reads: CASSQGQGGTYGYTF. CDR3 nucleotides: TGTGCCAGCTCACAAGGACAGGGAGGAACCTATGGCTACACCTTC.